This T cell receptor beta chain is from a study of T cell responses to AZD1222 COVID-19 vaccine. Broader study findings: Close to half of spike-specific TCRs reportedly recognize unmutated variant regions.

Comment on this clone: Its cognate antigen is unknown.

Produced via immunoSEQ multiplex PCR; TCRdb's table is partial and in-frame only. Here the sample spans some 140,000 clones, approximately 90% being singletons. Sequencing used peripheral blood, obtained on day 0 of AZD1222 vaccination. The sequence came from an adult in good health.

In DNA form, the CDR3 reads TGTGCCAGCAGGAGCCGGGACATCACTGGCTACACCTTC. Translating it yields CASRSRDITGYTF. The rearrangement links TRBV6-5 to TRBJ1-2; a possible D gene is TRBD1 (6 bases). CDR3 length: 13 residues. CDR1 and CDR2 from the germline V gene are MNHEY and SVGAGI. The V end lost 6 bases, the J end lost 7 bases, and 15 bases lay between the germline ends.